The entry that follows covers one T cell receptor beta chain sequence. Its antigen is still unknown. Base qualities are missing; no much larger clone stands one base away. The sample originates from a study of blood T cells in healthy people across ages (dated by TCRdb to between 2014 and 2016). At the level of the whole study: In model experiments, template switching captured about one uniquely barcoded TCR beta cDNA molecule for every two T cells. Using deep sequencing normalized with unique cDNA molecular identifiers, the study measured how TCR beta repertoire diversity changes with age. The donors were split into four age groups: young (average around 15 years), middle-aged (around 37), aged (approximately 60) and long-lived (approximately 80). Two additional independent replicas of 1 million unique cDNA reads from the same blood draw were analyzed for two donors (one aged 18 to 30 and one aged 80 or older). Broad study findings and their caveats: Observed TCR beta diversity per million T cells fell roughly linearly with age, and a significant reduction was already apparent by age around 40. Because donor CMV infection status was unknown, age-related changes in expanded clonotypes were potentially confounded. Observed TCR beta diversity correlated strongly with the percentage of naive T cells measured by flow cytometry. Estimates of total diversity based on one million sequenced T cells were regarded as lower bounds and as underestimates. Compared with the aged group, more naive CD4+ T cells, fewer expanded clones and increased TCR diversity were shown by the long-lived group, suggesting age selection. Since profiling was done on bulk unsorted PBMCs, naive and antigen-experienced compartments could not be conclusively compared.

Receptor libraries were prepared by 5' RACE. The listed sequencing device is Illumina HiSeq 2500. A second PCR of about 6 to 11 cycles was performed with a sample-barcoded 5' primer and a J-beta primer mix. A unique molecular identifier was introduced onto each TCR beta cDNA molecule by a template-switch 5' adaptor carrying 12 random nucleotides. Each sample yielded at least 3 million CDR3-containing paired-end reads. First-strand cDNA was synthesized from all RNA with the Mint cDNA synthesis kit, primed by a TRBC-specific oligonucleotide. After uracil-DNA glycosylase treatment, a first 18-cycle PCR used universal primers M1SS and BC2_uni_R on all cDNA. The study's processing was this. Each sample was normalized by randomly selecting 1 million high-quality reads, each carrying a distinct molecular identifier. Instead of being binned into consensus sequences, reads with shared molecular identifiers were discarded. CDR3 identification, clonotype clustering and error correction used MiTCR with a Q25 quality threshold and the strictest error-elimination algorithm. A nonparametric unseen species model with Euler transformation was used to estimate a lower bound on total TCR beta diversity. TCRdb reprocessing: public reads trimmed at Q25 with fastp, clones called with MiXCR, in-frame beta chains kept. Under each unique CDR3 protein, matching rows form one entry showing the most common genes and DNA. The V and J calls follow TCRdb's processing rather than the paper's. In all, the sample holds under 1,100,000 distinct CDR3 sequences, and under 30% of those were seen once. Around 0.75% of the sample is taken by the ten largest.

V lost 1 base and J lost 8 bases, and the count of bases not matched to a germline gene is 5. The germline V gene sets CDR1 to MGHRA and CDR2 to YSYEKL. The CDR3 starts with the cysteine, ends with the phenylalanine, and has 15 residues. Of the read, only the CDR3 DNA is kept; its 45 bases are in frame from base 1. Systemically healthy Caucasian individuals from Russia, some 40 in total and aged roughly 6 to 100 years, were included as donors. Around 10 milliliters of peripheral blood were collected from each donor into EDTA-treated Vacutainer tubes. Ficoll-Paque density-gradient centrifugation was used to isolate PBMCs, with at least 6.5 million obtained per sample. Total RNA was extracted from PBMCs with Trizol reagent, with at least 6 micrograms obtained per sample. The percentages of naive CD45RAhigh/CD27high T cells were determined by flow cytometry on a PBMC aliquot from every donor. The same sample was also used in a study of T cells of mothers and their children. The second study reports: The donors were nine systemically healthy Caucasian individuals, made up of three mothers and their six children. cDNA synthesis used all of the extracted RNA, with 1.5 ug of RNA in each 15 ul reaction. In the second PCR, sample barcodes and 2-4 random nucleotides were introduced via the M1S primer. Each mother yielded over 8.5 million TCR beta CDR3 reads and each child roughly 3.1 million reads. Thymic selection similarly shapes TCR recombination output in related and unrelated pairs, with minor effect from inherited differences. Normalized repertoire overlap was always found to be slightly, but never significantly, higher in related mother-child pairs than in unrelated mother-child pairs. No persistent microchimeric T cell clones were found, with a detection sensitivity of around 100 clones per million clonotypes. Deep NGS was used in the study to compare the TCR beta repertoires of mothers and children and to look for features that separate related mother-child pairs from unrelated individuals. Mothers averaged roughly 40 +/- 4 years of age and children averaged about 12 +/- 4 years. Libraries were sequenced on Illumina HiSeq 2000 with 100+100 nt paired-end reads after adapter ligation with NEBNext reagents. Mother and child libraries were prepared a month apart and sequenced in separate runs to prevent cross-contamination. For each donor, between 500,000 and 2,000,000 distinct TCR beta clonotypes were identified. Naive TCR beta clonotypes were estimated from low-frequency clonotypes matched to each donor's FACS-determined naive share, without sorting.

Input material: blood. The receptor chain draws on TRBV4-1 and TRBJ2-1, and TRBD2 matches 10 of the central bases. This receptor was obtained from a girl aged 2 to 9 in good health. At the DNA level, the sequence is TGCGCCAGCAGCCAAGCTAGCGGGAGTGTCGATGAGCAGTTCTTC. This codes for CASSQASGSVDEQFF.